These 17 T cell receptor beta chains were all obtained from the same sample, sequenced in a study of Ad26.COV2.S vaccination and SARS-CoV-2 variants. Assay: immunoSEQ multiplex PCR; the TCRdb copy retains only in-frame clones and omits some. The data show some 340,000 clones, with around four fifths seen just once and 2.1% held by the top ten. Treatment specified: about 20 received Ad26.COV2.S at low or high dose, single or two shots; about 5 received placebo; per-sample allocation not given. Day 63 following the first vaccine or placebo injection was when the samples were taken. The starting material was peripheral blood, obtained in a trial of Ad26.COV2.S vaccine versus placebo. These receptors all come from a person between 18 and 60 years old who received the Ad26.COV2.S COVID-19 vaccine or a placebo.

This sequence joins TRBV4-1 and TRBJ2-1; unclear D gene. This CDR3 spans 14 amino acids. Germline V gene lookup returns CDR1 MGHRA and CDR2 YSYEKL. The germline V and J ends were trimmed by 0 bases and 8 bases, with 11 bases remaining between them. CDR3 loop: CASSQDHPLHEQFF. The CDR3 DNA sequence: TGCGCCAGCAGCCAAGACCACCCTCTCCATGAGCAGTTCTTC.

The CDR3 loop is CASSSFIGGWGNGYGYTF. Here the CDR3 DNA reads TGTGCCAGCAGCAGTTTTATTGGAGGGTGGGGGAACGGCTATGGCTACACCTTC. The chain couples TRBV27 to TRBJ1-2; a possible D gene is TRBD1 (5 bases). The CDR3 length is 18 residues. Germline CDR1 and CDR2: MNHEY and SMNVEV (reference sequence). V was clipped by 6 bases and J by 4 bases, with 27 bases between them.

The chain uses TRBV6-5 and TRBJ2-1, with 12 bases that match TRBD2. Germline V gene sequence: CDR1 MNHEY, CDR2 SVGAGI. With V trimmed by 4 bases and J by 5 bases, 6 bases remained unmatched. The CDR3 has 16 residues. Here the CDR3 reads CASSSTSGGPNNEQFF. The CDR3 coding sequence is TGTGCCAGCAGTTCCACTAGCGGGGGGCCGAACAATGAGCAGTTCTTC.

CDR3 amino acids: CASSNRGGQETQYF. The CDR3 DNA sequence: TGTGCCAGTAGTAACCGGGGGGGCCAAGAGACCCAGTACTTC. V gene TRBV19 combines with J gene TRBJ2-5; 8 bases line up with TRBD2. There are 14 residues in the CDR3. Germline CDR1 and CDR2: LNHDA and SQIVND (reference sequence). The trim removed 4 bases at V and 1 base at J, leaving 2 bases unmatched.

The J gene is TRBJ2-7, the V gene TRBV28; 9 positions match TRBD1. The CDR3 is 14 amino acids. V gave up 6 bases and J gave up 3 bases; unmatched junction bases: 6. The germline gives CDR1 MDHEN, CDR2 SYDVKM. The DNA of the CDR3 is TGTGCCAGCAGCGGGGGGACAGGGTACTACGAGCAGTACTTC. This sequence encodes CASSGGTGYYEQYF.

This clone turned up a few times. The chain carries TRBV7-6 and TRBJ2-7; the match to TRBD1 covers 9 bases. Germline V gene sequence: CDR1 SGHVS, CDR2 FNYEAQ. The CDR3 extends over 15 amino acids. The V and J ends lost 5 bases and 4 bases, in that order; junction bases with no gene match: 9. For the CDR3, the DNA is TGTGCCAGCAGCAGAATGTACAGGGGGCAGTACGAGCAGTACTTC. This sequence encodes CASSRMYRGQYEQYF.

This chain uses TRBV28 with TRBJ1-2; 9 nucleotides line up with TRBD1. The V gene's germline CDR1 is MDHEN and CDR2 SYDVKM. CDR3 length equals 15 residues. V shed 5 bases, J shed 3 bases, and the junction held 7 bases outside the gene matches. CDR3 bases: TGTGCCAGCAGTGGCTCCGGGACAGGGTACTATGGCTACACCTTC. Residues: CASSGSGTGYYGYTF.

This clone was picked up many times. J is TRBJ2-2 and V is TRBV5-1; TRBD1 might be the D (6 bases). Germline V gene lookup returns CDR1 SGHRS and CDR2 YFSETQ. The CDR3 loop spans 14 amino acids. V was clipped by 5 bases and J by 0 bases, with 8 bases between them. This chain's CDR3 is CASRRGSNTGELFF. CDR3 coding DNA: TGCGCCAGCAGGAGGGGGTCGAACACCGGGGAGCTGTTTTTT.

The chain is built from TRBV2 and TRBJ2-5, with TRBD1 matching over 11 bases. The CDR3 covers 14 residues. The V gene end was trimmed by 5 bases and the J gene end by 8 bases; junction bases not matched to a gene: 7. Germline lookup yields CDR1 SNHLY and CDR2 FYNNEI. The CDR3 spells CASSPGQGGSTQYF. For the CDR3, the DNA is TGTGCCAGCAGTCCGGGACAGGGGGGATCAACCCAGTACTTC.

The V and J genes are TRBV19 and TRBJ2-5; D is undetermined. The CDR3 runs 14 residues. CDR1 is LNHDA, CDR2 SQIVND, per germline (reference sequence). V gave up 5 bases and J gave up 2 bases, with 12 bases separating them. CDR3 DNA sequence: TGTGCCAGTAGTGGCGGCTCGATTCAAGAGACCCAGTACTTC. Its translation: CASSGGSIQETQYF.

The gene calls are TRBV27 and TRBJ2-3; 11 positions agree with TRBD1. The CDR3 is 21 amino acids. Trimming took 3 bases from V and 0 from J; bases not matched to a gene: 17. CDR1 MNHEY and CDR2 SMNVEV come from the germline V gene (reference sequence). The CDR3 reads CASSFYGTGGVTIPSTDTQYF. CDR3 bases: TGTGCCAGCAGTTTCTACGGGACAGGGGGAGTTACTATCCCTAGCACAGATACGCAGTATTTT.

This chain joins TRBV30 and TRBJ1-3; D ambiguous. Trimming pared 3 bases from V and 0 bases from J, leaving 3 bases between. In germline, CDR1 is GTSNPN, CDR2 SVGIG (reference sequence). The CDR3 has 12 residues. CDR3 sequence reads: CAWRSSGNTIYF. The CDR3 DNA follows: TGTGCCTGGAGGAGCTCTGGAAACACCATATATTTT.

The J gene is TRBJ1-1, the V gene TRBV7-8; TRBD1 is a possible D gene (6 bases). Germline V gene sequence: CDR1 SGHVS, CDR2 FQNEAQ. This CDR3 has 13 amino acids. The V end was cut by 5 bases, the J end by 4 bases, with 11 bases between. This chain's CDR3 is CASSEGGATEAFF. In nucleotides, the CDR3 is TGTGCCAGCAGCGAGGGGGGTGCCACTGAAGCTTTCTTT.

As for this clone: Other DNA sequences in the sample encode the same CDR3. The J gene is TRBJ2-7, the V gene TRBV5-1; 8 nucleotides agree with TRBD2. This CDR3 is 14 amino acids long. The germline V gene has CDR1 SGHRS and CDR2 YFSETQ. The V segment lost 0 bases and the J segment 4 bases; nucleotides outside the gene matches: 3. The CDR3 reads CASSLDGLAYEQYF. CDR3 coding DNA: TGCGCCAGCAGCTTGGATGGACTAGCTTACGAGCAGTACTTC.

The gene calls are TRBV9 and TRBJ2-5; D is perhaps TRBD1 or TRBD2 (5 bases each). Germline V gene lookup returns CDR1 SGDLS and CDR2 YYNGEE. Trimming cost V 3 bases and J 4 bases, with 16 bases left between them. The CDR3 runs to 15 residues. CDR3 coding DNA: TGTGCCAGCAGCGCCCCGATGGGGGTGAGAGAGACCCAGTACTTC. This translates into CASSAPMGVRETQYF.

V gene TRBV19 combines with J gene TRBJ2-3, with 8 bases identical to TRBD2. J gave up 5 bases and V 3 bases, and 4 bases lay outside the gene matches. The length of the CDR3 is 14 residues. Germline lookup yields CDR1 LNHDA and CDR2 SQIVND (reference sequence). CDR3 residues: CASSIGGGIDTQYF. The CDR3, as DNA: TGTGCCAGTAGTATCGGCGGGGGGATAGATACGCAGTATTTT.

V usage is TRBV10-3 and J usage is TRBJ2-7; tentative D call: TRBD1 (6 bases). This CDR3 is 19 amino acids long. The V gene lost 4 bases and the J gene lost 0 bases, with 25 bases spanning the gap. The germline V gene encodes CDR1 ENHRY and CDR2 SYGVKD. For the CDR3, the DNA is TGTGCCATCAGTGGGGGCAACTCCTACAGGGCTCTGAGCTCCTACGAGCAGTACTTC. Its translation: CAISGGNSYRALSSYEQYF.